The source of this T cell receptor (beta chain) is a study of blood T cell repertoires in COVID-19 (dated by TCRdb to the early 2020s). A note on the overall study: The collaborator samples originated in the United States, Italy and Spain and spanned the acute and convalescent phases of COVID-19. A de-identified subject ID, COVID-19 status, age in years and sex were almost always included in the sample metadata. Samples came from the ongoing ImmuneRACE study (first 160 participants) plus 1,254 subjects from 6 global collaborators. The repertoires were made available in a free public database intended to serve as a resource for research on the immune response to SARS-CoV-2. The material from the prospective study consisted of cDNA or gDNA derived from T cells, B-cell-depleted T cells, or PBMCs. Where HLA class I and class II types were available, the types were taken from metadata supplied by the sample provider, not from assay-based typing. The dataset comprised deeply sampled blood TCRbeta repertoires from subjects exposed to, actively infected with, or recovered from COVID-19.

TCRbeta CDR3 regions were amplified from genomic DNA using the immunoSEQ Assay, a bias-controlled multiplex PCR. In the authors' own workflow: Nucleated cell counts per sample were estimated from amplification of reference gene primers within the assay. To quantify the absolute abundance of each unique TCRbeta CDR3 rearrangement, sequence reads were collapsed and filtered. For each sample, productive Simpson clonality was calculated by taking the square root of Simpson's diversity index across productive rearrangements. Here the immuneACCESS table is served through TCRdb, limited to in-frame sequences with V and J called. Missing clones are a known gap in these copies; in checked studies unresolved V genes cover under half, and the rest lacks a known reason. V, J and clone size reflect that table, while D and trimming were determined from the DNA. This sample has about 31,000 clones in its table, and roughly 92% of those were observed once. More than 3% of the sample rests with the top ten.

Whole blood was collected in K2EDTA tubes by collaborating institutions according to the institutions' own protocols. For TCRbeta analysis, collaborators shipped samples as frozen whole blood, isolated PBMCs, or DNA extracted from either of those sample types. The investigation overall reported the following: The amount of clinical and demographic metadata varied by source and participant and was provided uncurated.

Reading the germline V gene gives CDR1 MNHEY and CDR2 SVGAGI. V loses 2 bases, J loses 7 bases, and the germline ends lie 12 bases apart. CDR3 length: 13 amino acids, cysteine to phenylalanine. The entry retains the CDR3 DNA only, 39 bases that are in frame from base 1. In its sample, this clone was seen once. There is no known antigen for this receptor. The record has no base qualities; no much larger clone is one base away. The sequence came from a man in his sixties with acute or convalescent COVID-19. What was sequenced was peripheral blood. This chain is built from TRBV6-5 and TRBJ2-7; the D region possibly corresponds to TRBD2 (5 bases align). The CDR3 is CASSYSSRREQYF. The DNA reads TGTGCCAGCAGTTACAGTTCTAGGAGGGAGCAGTACTTC.